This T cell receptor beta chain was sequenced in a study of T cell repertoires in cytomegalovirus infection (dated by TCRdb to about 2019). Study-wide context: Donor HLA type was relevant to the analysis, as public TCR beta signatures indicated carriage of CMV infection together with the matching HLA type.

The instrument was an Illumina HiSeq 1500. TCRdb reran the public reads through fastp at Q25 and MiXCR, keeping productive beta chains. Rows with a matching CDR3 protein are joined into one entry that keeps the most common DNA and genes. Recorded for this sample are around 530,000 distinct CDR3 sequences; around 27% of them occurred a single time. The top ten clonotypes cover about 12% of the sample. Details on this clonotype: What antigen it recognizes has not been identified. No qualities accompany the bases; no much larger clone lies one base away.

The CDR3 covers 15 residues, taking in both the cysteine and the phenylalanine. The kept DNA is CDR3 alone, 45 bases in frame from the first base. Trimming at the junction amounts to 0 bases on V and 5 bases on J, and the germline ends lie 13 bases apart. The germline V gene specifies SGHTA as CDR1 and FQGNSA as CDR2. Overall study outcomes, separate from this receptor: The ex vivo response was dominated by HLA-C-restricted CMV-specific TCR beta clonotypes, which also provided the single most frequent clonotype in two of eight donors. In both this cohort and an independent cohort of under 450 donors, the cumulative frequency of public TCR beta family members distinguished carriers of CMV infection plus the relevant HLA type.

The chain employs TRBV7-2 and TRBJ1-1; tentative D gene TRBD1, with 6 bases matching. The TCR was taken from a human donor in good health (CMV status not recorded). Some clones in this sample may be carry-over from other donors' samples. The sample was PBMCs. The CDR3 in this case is CASSLARRGLTEAFF. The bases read TGTGCCAGCAGCTTAGCGCGGAGGGGGTTGACTGAAGCTTTCTTT. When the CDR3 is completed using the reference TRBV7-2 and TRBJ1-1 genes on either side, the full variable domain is GAGVSQSPSNKVTEKGKDVELRCDPISGHTALYWYRQSLGQGLEFLIYFQGNSAPDKSGLPSDRFSAERTGGSVSTLTIQRTQQEDSAVYLCASSLARRGLTEAFFGQGTRLTVV.